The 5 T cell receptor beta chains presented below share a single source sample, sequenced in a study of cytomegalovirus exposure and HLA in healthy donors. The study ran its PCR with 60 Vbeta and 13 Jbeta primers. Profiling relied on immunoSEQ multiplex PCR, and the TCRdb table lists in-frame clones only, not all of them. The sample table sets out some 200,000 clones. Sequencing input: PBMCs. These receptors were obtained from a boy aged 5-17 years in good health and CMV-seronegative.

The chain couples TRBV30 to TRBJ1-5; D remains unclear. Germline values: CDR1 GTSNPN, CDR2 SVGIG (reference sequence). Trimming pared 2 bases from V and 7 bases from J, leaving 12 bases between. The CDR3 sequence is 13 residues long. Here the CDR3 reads CAWSPTGKQPQHF. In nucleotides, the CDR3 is TGTGCCTGGAGTCCCACGGGGAAGCAGCCCCAGCATTTT.

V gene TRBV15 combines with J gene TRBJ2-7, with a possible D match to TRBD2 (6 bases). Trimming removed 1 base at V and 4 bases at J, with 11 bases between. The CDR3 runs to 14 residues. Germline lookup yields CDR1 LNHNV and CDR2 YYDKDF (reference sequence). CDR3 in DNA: TGTGCCACCAGCAGAGTTGGAGGGAGGTACGAGCAGTACTTC. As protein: CATSRVGGRYEQYF.

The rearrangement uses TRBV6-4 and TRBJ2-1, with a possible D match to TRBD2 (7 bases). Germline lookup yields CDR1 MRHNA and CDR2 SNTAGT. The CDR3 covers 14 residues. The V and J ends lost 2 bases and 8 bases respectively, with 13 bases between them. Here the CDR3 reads CASSDGGASDEQFF. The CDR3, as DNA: TGTGCCAGCAGTGACGGGGGGGCTAGTGATGAGCAGTTCTTC.

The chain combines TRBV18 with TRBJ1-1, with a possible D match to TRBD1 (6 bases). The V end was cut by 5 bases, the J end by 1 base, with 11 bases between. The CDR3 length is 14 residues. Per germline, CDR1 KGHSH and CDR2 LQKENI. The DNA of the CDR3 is TGTGCCAGCTCATCGGGACATCCGAACACTGAAGCTTTCTTT. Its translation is CASSSGHPNTEAFF.

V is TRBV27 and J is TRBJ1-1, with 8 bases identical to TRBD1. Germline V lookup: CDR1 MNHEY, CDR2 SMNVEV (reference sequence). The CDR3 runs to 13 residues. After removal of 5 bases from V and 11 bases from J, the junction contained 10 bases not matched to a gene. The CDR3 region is CASSALGQVRAFF. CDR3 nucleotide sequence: TGTGCCAGCAGTGCCTTGGGACAGGTCAGGGCTTTCTTT.